The 3 T cell receptor beta chains given below trace back to one sample, sequenced in a study of early T cells in non-severe SARS-CoV-2 infection (dated by TCRdb to the early 2020s). Library generation was performed with 5' RACE. The run used a NextSeq 500. TCRdb trimmed public reads at Q25 via fastp, called clones via MiXCR and kept in-frame beta chains. Each entry is one CDR3 protein sequence, shown with its most common DNA and genes. Within this sample are some 60,000 distinct CDR3 sequences, with approximately 7.7% of them counted one time only. Of the sample, approximately 3.6% is held by the ten largest clones. Specimen: whole blood. The receptors were sampled from an adult who was a healthcare worker with PCR-confirmed SARS-CoV-2 infection or an uninfected control (not recorded which).

This clonotype was recorded at least ten times. The chain is built from TRBV7-9 and TRBJ2-1; TRBD2 matches at 9 bases. With 1 base clipped from V and 4 bases from J, the junction kept 2 bases outside the gene matches. Germline values: CDR1 SEHNR, CDR2 FQNEAQ (reference sequence). This CDR3 spans 15 amino acids. This CDR3 reads CASSLVAGGYNEQFF. The CDR3 nucleotides are TGTGCCAGCAGCTTAGTTGCGGGAGGGTACAATGAGCAGTTCTTC. The full variable domain, completed using reference TRBV7-9 and TRBJ2-1, is DTGVSQNPRHKITKRGQNVTFRCDPISEHNRLYWYRQTLGQGPEFLTYFQNEAQLEKSRLLSDRFSAERPKGSFSTLEIQRTEQGDSAMYLCASSLVAGGYNEQFFGPGTRLTVL.

This clonotype was observed a few times. J is TRBJ2-5 and V is TRBV20-1, with D maybe TRBD2 (5 bases). The germline gives CDR1 DFQATT, CDR2 SNEGSKA (reference sequence). This CDR3 contains 11 residues. V was clipped by 6 bases and J by 6 bases, with 11 bases between them. DNA for the CDR3: TGCAGTGCGGTGAGGGCCAAGACCCAGTACTTC. Protein: CSAVRAKTQYF.

This clonotype was seen ten or more times. The rearrangement links TRBV11-1 to TRBJ2-7, with 7 nucleotides matching TRBD1. The V and J ends lost 5 bases and 3 bases, in that order; junction bases with no gene match: 7. The CDR3 is 14 amino acids. Germline V lookup: CDR1 SGHAT, CDR2 FQDESV (reference sequence). The CDR3 DNA sequence: TGTGCCAGCAGCCCGGGACAGACCTTCTACGAGCAGTACTTC. It translates to CASSPGQTFYEQYF.